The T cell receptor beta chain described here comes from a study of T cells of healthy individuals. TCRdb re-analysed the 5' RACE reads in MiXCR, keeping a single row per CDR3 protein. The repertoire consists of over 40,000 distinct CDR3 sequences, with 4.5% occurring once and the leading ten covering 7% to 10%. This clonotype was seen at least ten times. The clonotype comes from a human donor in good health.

The CDR3 reads CSVEVGGGSTEAFF. The DNA for the CDR3 is TGCAGCGTTGAAGTTGGAGGGGGGAGCACTGAAGCTTTCTTT. V and J are TRBV29-1 and TRBJ1-1; possibly TRBD1 for D (6 bases). The V gene lost 1 base and the J gene lost 4 bases, with 13 bases spanning the gap. The germline V gene encodes CDR1 SQVTM and CDR2 ANQGSEA. The CDR3 is 14 amino acids.